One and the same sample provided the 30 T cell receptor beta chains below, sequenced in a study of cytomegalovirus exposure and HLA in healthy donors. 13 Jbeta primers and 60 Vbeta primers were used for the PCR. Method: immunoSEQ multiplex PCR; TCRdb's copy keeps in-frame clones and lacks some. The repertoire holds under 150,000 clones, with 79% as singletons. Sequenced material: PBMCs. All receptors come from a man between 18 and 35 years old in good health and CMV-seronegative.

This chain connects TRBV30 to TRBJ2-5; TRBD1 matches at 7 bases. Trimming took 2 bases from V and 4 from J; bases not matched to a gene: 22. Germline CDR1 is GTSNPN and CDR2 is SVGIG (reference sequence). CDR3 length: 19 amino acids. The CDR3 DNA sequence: TGTGCCTGGAGTAAATACATAAGGCCCCACAGGGGCACCCGAGAGACCCAGTACTTC. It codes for CAWSKYIRPHRGTRETQYF.

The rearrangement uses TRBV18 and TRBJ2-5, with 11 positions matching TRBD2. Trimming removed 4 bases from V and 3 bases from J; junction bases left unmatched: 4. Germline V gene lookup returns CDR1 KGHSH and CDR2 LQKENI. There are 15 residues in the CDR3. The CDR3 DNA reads TGTGCCAGCTCACTTAGCGGGAGGGCCGAAGAGACCCAGTACTTC. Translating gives CASSLSGRAEETQYF.

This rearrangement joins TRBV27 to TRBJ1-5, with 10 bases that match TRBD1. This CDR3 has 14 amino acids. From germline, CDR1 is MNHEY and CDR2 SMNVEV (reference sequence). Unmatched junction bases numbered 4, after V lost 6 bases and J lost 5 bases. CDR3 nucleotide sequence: TGTGCCAGCAGAAGGGACAGGGGATATCAGCCCCAGCATTTT. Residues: CASRRDRGYQPQHF.

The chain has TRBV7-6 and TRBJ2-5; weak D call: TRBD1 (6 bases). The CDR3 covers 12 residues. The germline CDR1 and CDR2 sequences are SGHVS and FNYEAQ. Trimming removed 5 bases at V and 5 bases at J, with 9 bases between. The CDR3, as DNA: TGTGCCAGCAGCGGGACATTGGAGACCCAGTACTTC. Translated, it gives CASSGTLETQYF.

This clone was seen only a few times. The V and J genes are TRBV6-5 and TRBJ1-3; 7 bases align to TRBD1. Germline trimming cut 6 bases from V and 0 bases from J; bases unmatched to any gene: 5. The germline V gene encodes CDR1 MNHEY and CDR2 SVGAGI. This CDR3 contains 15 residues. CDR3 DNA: TGTGCCAGCAGAGGACAGGCCAACTCTGGAAACACCATATATTTT. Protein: CASRGQANSGNTIYF.

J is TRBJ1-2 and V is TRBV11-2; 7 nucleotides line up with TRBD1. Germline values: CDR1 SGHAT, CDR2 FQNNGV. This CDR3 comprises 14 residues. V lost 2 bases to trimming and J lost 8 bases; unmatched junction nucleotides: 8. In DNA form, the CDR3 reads TGTGCCAGCAGCTTAAGTTTACAGGGGCAAGGCTACACCTTC. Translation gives CASSLSLQGQGYTF.

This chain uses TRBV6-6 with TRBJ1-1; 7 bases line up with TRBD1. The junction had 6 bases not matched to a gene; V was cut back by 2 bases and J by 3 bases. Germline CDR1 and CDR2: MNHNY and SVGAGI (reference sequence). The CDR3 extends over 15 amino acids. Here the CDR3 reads CASSYRGGGYTEAFF. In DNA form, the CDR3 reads TGTGCCAGCAGTTACAGAGGGGGCGGGTACACTGAAGCTTTCTTT.

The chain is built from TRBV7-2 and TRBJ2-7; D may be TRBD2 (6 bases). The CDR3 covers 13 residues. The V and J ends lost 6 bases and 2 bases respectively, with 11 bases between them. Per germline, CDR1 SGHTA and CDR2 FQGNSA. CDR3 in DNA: TGTGCCAGCAGTCCTAGCGAAACCTACGAGCAGTACGTC. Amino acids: CASSPSETYEQYV.

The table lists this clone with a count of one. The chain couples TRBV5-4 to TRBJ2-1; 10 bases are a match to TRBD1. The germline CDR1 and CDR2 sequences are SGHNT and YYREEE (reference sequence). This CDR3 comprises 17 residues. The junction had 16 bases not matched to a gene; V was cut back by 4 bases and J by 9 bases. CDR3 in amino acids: CASSPGPGQGISGEQFF. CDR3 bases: TGTGCCAGCAGCCCCGGGCCGGGACAGGGGATATCCGGTGAGCAGTTCTTC. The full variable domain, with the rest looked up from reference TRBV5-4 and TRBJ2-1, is ETGVTQSPTHLIKTRGQQVTLRCSSQSGHNTVSWYQQALGQGPQFIFQYYREEENGRGNFPPRFSGLQFPNYSSELNVNALELDDSALYLCASSPGPGQGISGEQFFGPGTRLTVL.

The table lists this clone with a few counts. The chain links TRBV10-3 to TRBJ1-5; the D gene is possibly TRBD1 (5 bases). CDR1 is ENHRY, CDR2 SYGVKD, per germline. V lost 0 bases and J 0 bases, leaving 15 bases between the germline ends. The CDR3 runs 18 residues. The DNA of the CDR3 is TGTGCCATCAGTGAGTCGAAAACAGGCCAGGGTAGCAATCAGCCCCAGCATTTT. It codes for CAISESKTGQGSNQPQHF.

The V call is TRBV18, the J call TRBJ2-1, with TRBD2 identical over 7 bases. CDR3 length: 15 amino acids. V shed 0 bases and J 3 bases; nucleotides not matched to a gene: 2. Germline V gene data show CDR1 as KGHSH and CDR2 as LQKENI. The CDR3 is CASSPPTSFYNEQFF. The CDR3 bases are TGTGCCAGCTCACCACCGACTAGCTTCTACAATGAGCAGTTCTTC. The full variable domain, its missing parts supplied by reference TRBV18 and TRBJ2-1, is NAGVMQNPRHLVRRRGQEARLRCSPMKGHSHVYWYRQLPEEGLKFMVYLQKENIIDESGMPKERFSAEFPKEGPSILRIQQVVRGDSAAYFCASSPPTSFYNEQFFGPGTRLTVL.

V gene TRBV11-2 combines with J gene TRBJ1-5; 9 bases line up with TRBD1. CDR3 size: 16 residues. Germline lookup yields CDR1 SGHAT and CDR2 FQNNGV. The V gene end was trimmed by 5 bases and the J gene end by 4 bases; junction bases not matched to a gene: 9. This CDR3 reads CASSRSRQGGNQPQHF. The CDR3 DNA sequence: TGTGCCAGCAGCCGGTCCCGACAGGGGGGAAATCAGCCCCAGCATTTT.

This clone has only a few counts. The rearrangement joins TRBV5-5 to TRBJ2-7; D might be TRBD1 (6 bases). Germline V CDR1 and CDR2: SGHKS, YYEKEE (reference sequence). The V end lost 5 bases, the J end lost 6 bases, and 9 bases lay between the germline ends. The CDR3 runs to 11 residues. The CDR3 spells CASSRGTEQYF. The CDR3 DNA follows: TGTGCCAGCAGTAGGGGGACCGAGCAGTACTTC.

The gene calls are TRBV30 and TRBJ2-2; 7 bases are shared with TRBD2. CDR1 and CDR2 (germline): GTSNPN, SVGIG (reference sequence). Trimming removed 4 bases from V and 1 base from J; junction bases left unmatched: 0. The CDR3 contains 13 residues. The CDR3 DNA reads TGTGCCTGGACTAGCGGGAACACCGGGGAGCTGTTTTTT. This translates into CAWTSGNTGELFF.

The CDR3 nucleotides read TGTGCCAGCAGTATGAAAGCGGGCACAGTTGATGAGCAGTTCTTC. Translated: CASSMKAGTVDEQFF. V is TRBV6-4 and J is TRBJ2-1, with D possibly TRBD2 on 6 matching bases. The V gene's germline CDR1 is MRHNA and CDR2 SNTAGT. Between the trimmed V and J ends, which lost 5 bases and 8 bases, there was a span of 19 bases. The CDR3 has 15 amino acids.

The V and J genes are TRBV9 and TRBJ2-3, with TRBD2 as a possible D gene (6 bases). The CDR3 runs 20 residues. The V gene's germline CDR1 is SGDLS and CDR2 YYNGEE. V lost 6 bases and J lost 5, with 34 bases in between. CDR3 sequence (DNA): TGTGCCAGCATAGAGAACTTGACCGGGAGAAATTCGTCGCGGGAAGATACGCAGTATTTT. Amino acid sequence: CASIENLTGRNSSREDTQYF.

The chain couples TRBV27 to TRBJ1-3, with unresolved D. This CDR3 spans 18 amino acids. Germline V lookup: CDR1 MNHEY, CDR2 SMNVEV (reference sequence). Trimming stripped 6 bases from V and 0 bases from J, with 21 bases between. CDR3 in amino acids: CASRNMGRGGSSGNTIYF. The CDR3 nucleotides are TGTGCCAGCAGAAATATGGGGAGAGGAGGGAGCTCTGGAAACACCATATATTTT.

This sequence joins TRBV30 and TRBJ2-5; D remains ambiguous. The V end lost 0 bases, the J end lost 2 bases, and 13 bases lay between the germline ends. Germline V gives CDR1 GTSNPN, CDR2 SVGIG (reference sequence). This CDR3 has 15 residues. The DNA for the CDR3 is TGTGCCTGGAGTGTAAGGTGGCAGGCTCAAGAGACCCAGTACTTC. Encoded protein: CAWSVRWQAQETQYF.

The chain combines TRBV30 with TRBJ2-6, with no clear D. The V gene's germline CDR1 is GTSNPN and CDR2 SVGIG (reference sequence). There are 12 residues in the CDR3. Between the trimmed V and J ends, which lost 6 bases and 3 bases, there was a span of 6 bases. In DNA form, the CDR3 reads TGTGCCTGCCCCTTTGGGGCCAACGTCCTGACTTTC. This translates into CACPFGANVLTF.

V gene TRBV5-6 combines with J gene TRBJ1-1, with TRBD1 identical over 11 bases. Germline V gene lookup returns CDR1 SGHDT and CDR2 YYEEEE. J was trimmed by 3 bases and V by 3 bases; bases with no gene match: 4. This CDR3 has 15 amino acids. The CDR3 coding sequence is TGTGCCAGCAGCTGGGGGGGACAGGGGGACACTGAAGCTTTCTTT. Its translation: CASSWGGQGDTEAFF.

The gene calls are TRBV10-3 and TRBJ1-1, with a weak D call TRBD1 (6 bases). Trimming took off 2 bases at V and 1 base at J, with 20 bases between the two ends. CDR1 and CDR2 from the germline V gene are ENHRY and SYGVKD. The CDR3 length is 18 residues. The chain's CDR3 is CAISEPFAGQRGNTEAFF. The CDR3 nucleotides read TGTGCCATCAGTGAGCCGTTTGCTGGACAGCGAGGGAACACTGAAGCTTTCTTT.

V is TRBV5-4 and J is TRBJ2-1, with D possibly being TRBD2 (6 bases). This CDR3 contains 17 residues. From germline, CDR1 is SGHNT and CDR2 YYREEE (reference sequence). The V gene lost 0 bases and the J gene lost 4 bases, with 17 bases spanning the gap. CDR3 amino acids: CASSLGGGGKGYNEQFF. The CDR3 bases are TGTGCCAGCAGCTTGGGGGGTGGCGGGAAGGGATACAATGAGCAGTTCTTC. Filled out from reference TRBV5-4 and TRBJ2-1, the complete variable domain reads ETGVTQSPTHLIKTRGQQVTLRCSSQSGHNTVSWYQQALGQGPQFIFQYYREEENGRGNFPPRFSGLQFPNYSSELNVNALELDDSALYLCASSLGGGGKGYNEQFFGPGTRLTVL.

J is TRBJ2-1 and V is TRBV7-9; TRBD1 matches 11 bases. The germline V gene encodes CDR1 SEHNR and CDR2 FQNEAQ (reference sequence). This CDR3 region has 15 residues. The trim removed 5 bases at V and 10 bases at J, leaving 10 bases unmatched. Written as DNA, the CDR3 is TGTGCCAGCAGCGCCCCCGGGACAGGGGGTCGAGAGCAGTTCTTC. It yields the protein CASSAPGTGGREQFF.

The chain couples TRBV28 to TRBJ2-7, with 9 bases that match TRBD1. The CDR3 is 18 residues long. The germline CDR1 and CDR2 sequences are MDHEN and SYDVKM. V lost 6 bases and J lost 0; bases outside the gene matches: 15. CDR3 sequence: CASSRDRVLGSSSYEQYF. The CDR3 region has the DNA TGTGCCAGCAGCCGGGACAGGGTGTTGGGGTCAAGCTCCTACGAGCAGTACTTC. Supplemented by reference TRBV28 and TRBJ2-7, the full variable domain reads DVKVTQSSRYLVKRTGEKVFLECVQDMDHENMFWYRQDPGLGLRLIYFSYDVKMKEKGDIPEGYSVSREKKERFSLILESASTNQTSMYLCASSRDRVLGSSSYEQYFGPGTRLTVT.

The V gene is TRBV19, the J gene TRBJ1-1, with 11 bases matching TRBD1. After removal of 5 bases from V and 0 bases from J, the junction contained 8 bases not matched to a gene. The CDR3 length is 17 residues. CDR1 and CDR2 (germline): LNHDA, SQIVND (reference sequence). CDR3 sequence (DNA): TGTGCCAGTAGTCCGGTGGACAGGGGGCGAATGAACACTGAAGCTTTCTTT. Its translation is CASSPVDRGRMNTEAFF.

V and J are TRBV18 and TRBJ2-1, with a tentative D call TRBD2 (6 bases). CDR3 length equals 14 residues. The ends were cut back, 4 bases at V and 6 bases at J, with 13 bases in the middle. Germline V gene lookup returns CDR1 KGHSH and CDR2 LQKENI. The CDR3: CASSLSRTINEQFF. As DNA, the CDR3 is TGTGCCAGCTCACTCTCCCGGACTATCAATGAGCAGTTCTTC.

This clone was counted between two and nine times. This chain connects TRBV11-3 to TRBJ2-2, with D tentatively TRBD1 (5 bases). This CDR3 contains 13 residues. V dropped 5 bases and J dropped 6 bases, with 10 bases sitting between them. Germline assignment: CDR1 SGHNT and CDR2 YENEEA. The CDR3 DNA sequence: TGTGCCAGCAGCCGTGGGGCCCCCGGGGAGCTGTTTTTT. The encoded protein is CASSRGAPGELFF.

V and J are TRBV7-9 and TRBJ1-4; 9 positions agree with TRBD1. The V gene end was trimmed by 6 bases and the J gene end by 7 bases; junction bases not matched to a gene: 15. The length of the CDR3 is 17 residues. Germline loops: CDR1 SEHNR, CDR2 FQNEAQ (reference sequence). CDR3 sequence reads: CASSSPRTGARSEKLFF. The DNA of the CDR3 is TGTGCCAGCAGTTCCCCCCGGACAGGGGCGCGGAGTGAAAAACTGTTTTTT.

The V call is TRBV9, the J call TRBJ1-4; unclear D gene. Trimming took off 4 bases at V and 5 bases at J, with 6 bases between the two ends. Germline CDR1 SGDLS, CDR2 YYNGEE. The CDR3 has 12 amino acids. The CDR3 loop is CASSSNNEKLFF. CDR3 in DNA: TGTGCCAGCAGCAGCAACAATGAAAAACTGTTTTTT.

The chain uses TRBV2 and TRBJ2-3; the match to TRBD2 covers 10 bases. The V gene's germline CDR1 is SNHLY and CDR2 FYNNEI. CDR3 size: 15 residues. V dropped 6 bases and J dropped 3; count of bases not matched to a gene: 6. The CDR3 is CASSAISGRTDTQYF. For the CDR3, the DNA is TGTGCCAGCAGCGCCATTAGCGGGAGGACAGATACGCAGTATTTT.